Listed below are T cell receptor beta chains from one sample, sequenced in a study of T cell repertoires in cytomegalovirus infection. TCRdb analysed the reads with MiXCR anew, one entry per CDR3 protein. The repertoire holds 350,000 to 500,000 distinct CDR3 sequences, with under 40% as singletons. Sequences were obtained from PBMCs. These receptors came from a human donor in good health (CMV status not recorded). Some clones in this sample may be carry-over from other donors' samples. CDR3s include the opening cysteine and the closing phenylalanine or tryptophan.

CASSRGNVYEQYF TRBJ2-7 TRBV12-3/TRBV12-4
CASSSQGYSYGYTF TRBJ1-2 TRBV7-2
CASSLISGGPFSYNEQFF TRBJ2-1 TRBV7-9
CASSPRVEETQYF TRBJ2-5 TRBV5-6
CASSPGWNTGELFF TRBJ2-2 TRBV19
CASKIVAGANEQFF TRBJ2-1 TRBV5-1
CASSLEGGRTGANYGYTF TRBJ1-2 TRBV7-6
CASSPVGFTTEAFF TRBJ1-1 TRBV5-6
CASSWGSALNSPLHF TRBJ1-6 TRBV7-2
CASSLSAGNQPQHF TRBJ1-5 TRBV7-2
CASSQVGQPSNQPQHF TRBJ1-5 TRBV4-1
CASSPWTGSPTEAFF TRBJ1-1 TRBV11-2
CASSPRTVRYNEQFF TRBJ2-1 TRBV9
CASARDLGPLRTKLFF TRBJ1-4 TRBV2
CSASGAPSYEQYF TRBJ2-7 TRBV20-1
CSARGRSGSAQETQYF TRBJ2-5 TRBV20-1
CASSLRAGELFF TRBJ2-2 TRBV7-2
CASSLAQGSNTEAFF TRBJ1-1 TRBV5-5
CASSPGTGFVYGYTF TRBJ1-2 TRBV28
CASSGGGGGAYNEQFF TRBJ2-1 TRBV5-4
CASRTAGSSINEQFF TRBJ2-1 TRBV5-1
CASSSNRGGEQFF TRBJ2-1 TRBV11-1
CASSFRTANSPLHF TRBJ1-6 TRBV5-6
CSARRPRGLDEQFF TRBJ2-1 TRBV20-1
CASSLARETGELFF TRBJ2-2 TRBV7-2
CATSRGLAREDTQYF TRBJ2-3 TRBV15
CASTDPPGRLNEKLFF TRBJ1-4 TRBV6-2/TRBV6-3
CASSSRAGQETQYF TRBJ2-5 TRBV7-2
CASSYQTVLGTEAFF TRBJ1-1 TRBV6-2/TRBV6-3
CASSIYRDSNQPQHF TRBJ1-5 TRBV19
CASRTRTDTQYF TRBJ2-3 TRBV27
CASSLAGEGLWSNQPQHF TRBJ1-5 TRBV5-6
CASSYPGDIQYF TRBJ2-4 TRBV12-3/TRBV12-4
CASSQDWQGSEAFF TRBJ1-1 TRBV4-3
CASRRDTSYEQYF TRBJ2-7 TRBV2
CASSTGQGNSNYGYTF TRBJ1-2 TRBV11-2
CASSPKDLNQPQHF TRBJ1-5 TRBV7-9
CASSDRFNQPQHF TRBJ1-5 TRBV28
CASSLSGAGETQYF TRBJ2-5 TRBV7-3
CASSKQGVNSPLHF TRBJ1-6 TRBV7-6
CASSLVGAEENTGELFF TRBJ2-2 TRBV7-6
CASSSQAPYEQYF TRBJ2-7 TRBV7-2
CSAIGRDGQPQHF TRBJ1-5 TRBV20-1
CASSLIRDSFYNEQFF TRBJ2-1 TRBV7-6
CASSQGRTTDTQYF TRBJ2-3 TRBV14
CASRPPGQGWAFF TRBJ1-1 TRBV7-3
CASSLAGIAEAFF TRBJ1-1 TRBV7-2
CASSLEASGGASYNEQFF TRBJ2-1 TRBV7-6
CASSNRGSNQPQHF TRBJ1-5 TRBV28
CSAPPPLDRHEQFF TRBJ2-1 TRBV20-1
CASSLGGRVTTTEDFF TRBJ1-1 TRBV7-2
CASKILAGGYGYTF TRBJ1-2 TRBV5-5
CASSQAGVRRGASDTQYF TRBJ2-3 TRBV4-2
CASTLSGIVTYEQYF TRBJ2-7 TRBV2
CASSQGAAGYSNQPQHF TRBJ1-5 TRBV27
CSARDLRQNYGYTF TRBJ1-2 TRBV20-1
CASSLAGMPEQYF TRBJ2-7 TRBV5-1
CASSLRGNHPQHF TRBJ1-5 TRBV28
CASTGGGSANTGELFF TRBJ2-2 TRBV12-3/TRBV12-4